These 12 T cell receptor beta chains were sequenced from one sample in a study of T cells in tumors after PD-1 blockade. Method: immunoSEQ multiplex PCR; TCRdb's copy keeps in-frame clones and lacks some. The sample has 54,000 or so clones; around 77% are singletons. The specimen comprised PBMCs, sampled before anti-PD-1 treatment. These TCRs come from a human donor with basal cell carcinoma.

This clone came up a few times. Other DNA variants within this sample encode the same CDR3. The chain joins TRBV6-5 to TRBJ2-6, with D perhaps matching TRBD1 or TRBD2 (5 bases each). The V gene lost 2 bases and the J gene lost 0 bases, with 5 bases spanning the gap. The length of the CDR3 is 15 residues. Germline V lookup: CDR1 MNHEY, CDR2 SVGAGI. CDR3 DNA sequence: TGTGCCAGCAGTTACGGGGGCTCTGGGGCCAACGTCCTGACTTTC. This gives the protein CASSYGGSGANVLTF.

CDR3 DNA sequence: TGTGCCAGCAGAGCTAGCGGCCAACAAGAGACCCAGTACTTC. Amino acid sequence: CASRASGQQETQYF. The chain links TRBV5-4 to TRBJ2-5; TRBD2 matches at 7 bases. The CDR3 extends over 14 amino acids. Trimming took 5 bases from V and 2 from J; bases not matched to a gene: 6. The V gene's germline CDR1 is SGHNT and CDR2 YYREEE (reference sequence).

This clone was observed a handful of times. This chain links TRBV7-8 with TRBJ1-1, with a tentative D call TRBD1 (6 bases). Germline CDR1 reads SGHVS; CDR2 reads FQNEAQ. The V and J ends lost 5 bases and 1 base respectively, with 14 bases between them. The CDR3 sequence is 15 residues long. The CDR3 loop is CASSPGARRNTEAFF. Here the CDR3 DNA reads TGTGCCAGCAGCCCGGGGGCCCGACGGAACACTGAAGCTTTCTTT.

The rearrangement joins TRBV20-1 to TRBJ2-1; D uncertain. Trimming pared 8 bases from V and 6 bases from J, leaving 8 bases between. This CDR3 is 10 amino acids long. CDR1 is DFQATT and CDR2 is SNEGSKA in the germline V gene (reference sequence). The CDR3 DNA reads TGCAGTCCCCTAGGCAATGAGCAGTTCTTC. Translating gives CSPLGNEQFF.

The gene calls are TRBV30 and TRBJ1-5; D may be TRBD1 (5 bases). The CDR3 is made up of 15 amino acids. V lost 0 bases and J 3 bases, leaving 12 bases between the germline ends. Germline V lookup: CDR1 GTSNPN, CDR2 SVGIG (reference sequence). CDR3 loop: CAWSVNWGTNQPQHF. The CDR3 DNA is TGTGCCTGGAGTGTAAATTGGGGGACCAATCAGCCCCAGCATTTT.

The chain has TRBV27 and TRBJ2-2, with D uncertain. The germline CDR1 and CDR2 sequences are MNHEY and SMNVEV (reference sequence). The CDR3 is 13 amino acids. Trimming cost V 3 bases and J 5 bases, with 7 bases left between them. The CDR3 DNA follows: TGTGCCAGCAGTTTCCGAAGGACCGGGGAGCTGTTTTTT. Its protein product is CASSFRRTGELFF.

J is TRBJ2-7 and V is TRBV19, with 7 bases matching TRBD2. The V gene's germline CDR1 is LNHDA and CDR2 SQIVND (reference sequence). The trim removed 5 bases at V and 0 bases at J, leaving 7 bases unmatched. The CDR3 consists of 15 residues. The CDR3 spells CASSSGRGVSYEQYF. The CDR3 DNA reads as TGTGCCAGTAGTTCTGGTCGGGGGGTCTCCTACGAGCAGTACTTC.

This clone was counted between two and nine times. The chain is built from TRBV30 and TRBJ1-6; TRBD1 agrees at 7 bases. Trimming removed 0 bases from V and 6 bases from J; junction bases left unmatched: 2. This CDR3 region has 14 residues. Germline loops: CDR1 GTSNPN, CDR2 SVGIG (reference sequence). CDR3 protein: CAWSVGQPNSPLHF. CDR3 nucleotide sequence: TGTGCCTGGAGTGTGGGACAGCCTAATTCACCCCTCCACTTT.

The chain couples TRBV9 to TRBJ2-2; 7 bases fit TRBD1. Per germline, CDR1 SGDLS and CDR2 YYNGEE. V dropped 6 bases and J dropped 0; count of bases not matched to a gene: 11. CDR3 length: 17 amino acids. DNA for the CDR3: TGTGCCAGCACCCCGAGGGGGCAGCCTTCGAACACCGGGGAGCTGTTTTTT. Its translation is CASTPRGQPSNTGELFF.

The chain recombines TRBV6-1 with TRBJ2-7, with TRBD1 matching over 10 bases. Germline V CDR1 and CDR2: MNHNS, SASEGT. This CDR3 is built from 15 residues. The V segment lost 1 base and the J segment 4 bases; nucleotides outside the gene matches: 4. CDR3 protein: CASSEGQGAFYEQYF. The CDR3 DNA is TGTGCCAGCAGTGAAGGACAGGGGGCTTTTTACGAGCAGTACTTC.

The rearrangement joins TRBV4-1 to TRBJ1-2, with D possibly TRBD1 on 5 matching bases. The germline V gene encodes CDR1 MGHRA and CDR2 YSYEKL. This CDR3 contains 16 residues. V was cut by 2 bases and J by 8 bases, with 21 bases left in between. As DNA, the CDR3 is TGCGCCAGCAGCCAATTGTTCCGGGACCAGCCTCGGGGCTACACCTTC. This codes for CASSQLFRDQPRGYTF.

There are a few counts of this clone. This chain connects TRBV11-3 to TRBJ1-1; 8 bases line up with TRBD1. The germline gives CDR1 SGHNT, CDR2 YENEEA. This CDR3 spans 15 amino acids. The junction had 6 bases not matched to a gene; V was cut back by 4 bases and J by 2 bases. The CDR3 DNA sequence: TGTGCCAGCAGCTCGTACGGACAGGGAAACACTGAAGCTTTCTTT. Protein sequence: CASSSYGQGNTEAFF.